This record covers a single TCR beta chain. Its antigen is still unknown. Roughly 30,000 T cell genomes, or about 0.3 ug DNA, went into replicate PCRs of unsorted PBMC. On ten immunoSEQ deep assay plates, unsorted PBMC DNA was sequenced. Assay used: immunoSEQ multiplex PCR; TCRdb lists only in-frame clones, some missing. This table has about 460,000 clones, roughly three quarters appearing once. This specimen comes from a study of shared clonotypes between healthy human individuals. Study context: The composition of the donors was a couple of women and three men aged 18 to 49. The study's findings and limits: Sampling covered nothing but blood. Tissue TCR repertoires likely differ from those found in blood.

Looked up from germline, CDR1 is SGHDT and CDR2 is YYEEEE. CDR3 length: 16 amino acids. V dropped 4 bases and J dropped 2; count of bases not matched to a gene: 9. The chain couples TRBV5-6 to TRBJ2-4, with 7 positions matching TRBD1. The receptor was derived from a woman aged 35 to 49 in good health. Some clones in this sample may be carry-over from other donors' samples. Sequenced sample: PBMCs. The CDR3 region has the DNA TGTGCCAGCAGCACTACAGGGGCTCGAACCAAAAACATTCAGTACTTC. Protein sequence: CASSTTGARTKNIQYF.